The 26 T cell receptor beta chains below were found in one sample sequenced in a study of shared clonotypes between healthy human individuals. This table comes from immunoSEQ multiplex PCR, and its TCRdb copy is limited to in-frame clones, with some not included. Here the sample spans 1,400,000 or so clones, roughly 98.5% being singletons. The specimen sequenced was naive CD4+ T cells sorted from blood. The subset was: CD45RA+ positively selected. Receptor source: a man under 40 in good health.

This chain links TRBV5-1 with TRBJ1-3; the D is unclear. Germline V gene data show CDR1 as SGHRS and CDR2 as YFSETQ. V was trimmed by 0 bases and J by 0 bases, leaving 16 bases between them. The CDR3 extends over 18 amino acids. CDR3 nucleotide sequence: TGCGCCAGCAGCTTGGGAGAGACCGGAAGTTACTCTGGAAACACCATATATTTT. Translation gives CASSLGETGSYSGNTIYF.

The chain recombines TRBV2 with TRBJ1-1; no clear D gene. The CDR3 has 15 amino acids. The ends were cut back, 7 bases at V and 2 bases at J, with 17 bases in the middle. The germline V gene encodes CDR1 SNHLY and CDR2 FYNNEI. In DNA, the CDR3 is TGTGCCAGCAATTCGTACAGCAGAGGTAACACTGAAGCTTTCTTT. It translates to CASNSYSRGNTEAFF. Full variable domain (outside the CDR3, taken from reference TRBV2 and TRBJ1-1): EPEVTQTPSHQVTQMGQEVILRCVPISNHLYFYWYRQILGQKVEFLVSFYNNEISEKSEIFDDQFSVERPDGSNFTLKIRSTKLEDSAMYFCASNSYSRGNTEAFFGQGTRLTVV.

The rearrangement joins TRBV5-6 to TRBJ2-5, with 8 bases aligning to TRBD2. Germline V gene lookup returns CDR1 SGHDT and CDR2 YYEEEE. The CDR3 runs to 15 residues. Losses at the gene ends were 0 bases for V and 5 bases for J; bases not matched to a gene: 6. Here the CDR3 DNA reads TGTGCCAGCAGCTTGGTCCCATCTAGCGGGGAGACCCAGTACTTC. Amino acid sequence: CASSLVPSSGETQYF.

The J gene is TRBJ2-2, the V gene TRBV10-3, with 8 bases matching TRBD1. CDR1 and CDR2 (germline): ENHRY, SYGVKD. The CDR3 has 16 residues. The ends lost 0 bases at V and 6 bases at J; junction bases unmatched: 6. CDR3 residues: CAISESLGQGSGELFF. CDR3 coding DNA: TGTGCCATCAGTGAGTCGTTAGGACAGGGTTCCGGGGAGCTGTTTTTT.

This sequence joins TRBV29-1 and TRBJ1-2, with 9 bases that match TRBD1. The germline V gene encodes CDR1 SQVTM and CDR2 ANQGSEA. This CDR3 comprises 14 residues. The V and J ends lost 1 base and 6 bases, in that order; junction bases with no gene match: 6. CDR3 DNA sequence: TGCAGCGTTGAAGTCCGGGACAGGGTGCATGGCTACACCTTC. The encoded protein is CSVEVRDRVHGYTF.

In nucleotides, the CDR3 is TGTGCCAGTAGTATCCCACAGGGCCGCGGGACTGAAGCTTTCTTT. It is translated as CASSIPQGRGTEAFF. V usage is TRBV19 and J usage is TRBJ1-1, with D possibly being TRBD1 (6 bases). The CDR3 runs 15 residues. The V end lost 3 bases, the J end lost 5 bases, and 16 bases lay between the germline ends. CDR1 is LNHDA, CDR2 SQIVND, per germline (reference sequence).

The chain links TRBV15 to TRBJ2-2; unclear D gene. CDR1 and CDR2 (germline): LNHNV, YYDKDF (reference sequence). Trimming pared 0 bases from V and 1 base from J, leaving 12 bases between. There are 17 residues in the CDR3. In DNA form, the CDR3 reads TGTGCCACCAGCAGAGAACGGAACGGGCTGAACACCGGGGAGCTGTTTTTT. It encodes CATSRERNGLNTGELFF. Drawing the rest from reference TRBV15 and TRBJ2-2, the complete variable domain is DAMVIQNPRYQVTQFGKPVTLSCSQTLNHNVMYWYQQKSSQAPKLLFHYYDKDFNNEADTPDNFQSRRPNTSFCFLDIRSPGLGDTAMYLCATSRERNGLNTGELFFGEGSRLTVL.

The CDR3 bases are TGTGCCAGCAGCTTGGTCAGGGGGCGGGTATACGAGCAGTACTTC. Protein sequence: CASSLVRGRVYEQYF. This rearrangement joins TRBV5-8 to TRBJ2-7; 8 nucleotides line up with TRBD1. After removal of 0 bases from V and 4 bases from J, the junction contained 6 bases not matched to a gene. The CDR3 spans 15 residues. Germline V CDR1 and CDR2: SGHTS, YDEGEE.

The rearrangement links TRBV11-2 to TRBJ2-1; 11 nucleotides agree with TRBD2. The CDR3 sequence is 16 residues long. CDR1 is SGHAT, CDR2 FQNNGV, per germline. V lost 5 bases and J lost 10; bases outside the gene matches: 13. CDR3 bases: TGTGCCAGCAGCCCGCTAGCGGGAGGCCATAGGTGGGAGCAGTTCTTC. Translating it yields CASSPLAGGHRWEQFF.

The CDR3 region has the DNA TGTGCCAGCAGCTTTGGACAGGGGGCGAACACCGGGGAGCTGTTTTTT. It yields the protein CASSFGQGANTGELFF. The V call is TRBV5-4, the J call TRBJ2-2; 10 nucleotides agree with TRBD1. CDR3 length: 16 residues. Germline-derived CDR1 and CDR2 are SGHNT and YYREEE (reference sequence). The V segment lost 2 bases and the J segment 0 bases; nucleotides outside the gene matches: 1.

The CDR3: CASSLGPSGRRWLTGELFF. The CDR3 bases are TGTGCCAGCAGCTTAGGTCCTAGCGGGAGACGATGGTTAACCGGGGAGCTGTTTTTT. This chain uses TRBV11-3 with TRBJ2-2; 10 bases are shared with TRBD2. V shed 1 base and J 5 bases; nucleotides not matched to a gene: 13. Germline lookup yields CDR1 SGHNT and CDR2 YENEEA. CDR3 length equals 19 residues.

Notes on this clone: This same CDR3 is encoded by further DNA sequences in the sample. The V gene is TRBV10-3, the J gene TRBJ2-7; D call uncertain. CDR1 and CDR2 from the germline V gene are ENHRY and SYGVKD. The CDR3 totals 12 residues. V lost 4 bases and J 1 base, leaving 5 bases between the germline ends. The CDR3 nucleotides read TGTGCCATCAGTGGTAGTTCCTACGAGCAGTACTTC. It codes for CAISGSSYEQYF.

The chain links TRBV29-1 to TRBJ2-3, with 9 nucleotides matching TRBD2. The V gene end was trimmed by 3 bases and the J gene end by 4 bases; junction bases not matched to a gene: 2. The CDR3 is 13 residues long. Germline-derived CDR1 and CDR2 are SQVTM and ANQGSEA. CDR3 nucleotides: TGCAGCGTTGAGACTAGCGGTTCAGATACGCAGTATTTT. It specifies CSVETSGSDTQYF.

The chain uses TRBV10-3 and TRBJ1-2; D call uncertain. In germline, CDR1 is ENHRY, CDR2 SYGVKD. The CDR3 runs 12 residues. Trimming shortened V by 3 bases and J by 7 bases, and 9 bases separated the two germline ends. For the CDR3, the DNA is TGTGCCATCAGTGACGGACTGTTTGGCTACACCTTC. Translating it yields CAISDGLFGYTF.

The chain joins TRBV5-1 to TRBJ1-1, with D unresolved. The CDR3 spans 13 residues. Trimming stripped 3 bases from V and 0 bases from J, with 6 bases between. The germline CDR1 and CDR2 sequences are SGHRS and YFSETQ. The CDR3: CASSSELNTEAFF. The CDR3 coding sequence is TGCGCCAGCAGCTCGGAGTTGAACACTGAAGCTTTCTTT.

To note about this clone: A junction boundary mismatches the germline segment, possibly from a read error. The chain joins TRBV7-3 to TRBJ2-5; possible D gene TRBD2, 5 bases. This CDR3 has 14 residues. Germline V gene sequence: CDR1 SGHTA, CDR2 FQGTGA. CDR3 nucleotides: TGTGCCAGCAGCATAACGGCGGGCGGGGAGACCCAGTACTTC. Protein: CASSITAGGETQYF.

The chain couples TRBV4-3 to TRBJ1-2; 9 nucleotides match TRBD1. V shed 3 bases, J shed 8 bases, and the junction held 7 bases outside the gene matches. CDR1 is LGHNA, CDR2 YSLEER, per germline. The CDR3 covers 14 residues. As DNA, the CDR3 is TGCGCCAGCAGCCAGGACGGGACAGGGAAAGGCTACACCTTC. Translating it yields CASSQDGTGKGYTF.

The chain carries TRBV7-9 and TRBJ2-1; TRBD2 matches at 11 bases. Losses at the gene ends were 5 bases for V and 13 bases for J; bases not matched to a gene: 16. Germline CDR1 reads SEHNR; CDR2 reads FQNEAQ (reference sequence). This CDR3 is built from 16 residues. The CDR3 DNA follows: TGTGCCAGCAGCCCGAGCAAAGTAGCGGGAGGGCCCAGACAGTTCTTC. Translation gives CASSPSKVAGGPRQFF.

The chain has TRBV5-1 and TRBJ2-7, with D possibly matching TRBD2 (5 bases). CDR3 length equals 13 residues. Trimming removed 7 bases at V and 2 bases at J, with 13 bases between. Germline CDR1 reads SGHRS; CDR2 reads YFSETQ. This CDR3 is CASGLQETYEQYF. The CDR3 region has the DNA TGCGCCAGCGGACTCCAAGAAACCTACGAGCAGTACTTC. The variable domain in full, with the rest retrieved from reference TRBV5-1 and TRBJ2-7, is KAGVTQTPRYLIKTRGQQVTLSCSPISGHRSVSWYQQTPGQGLQFLFEYFSETQRNKGNFPGRFSGRQFSNSRSEMNVSTLELGDSALYLCASGLQETYEQYFGPGTRLTVT.

The genes are TRBV4-1 and TRBJ2-7; 9 bases line up with TRBD2. V dropped 0 bases and J dropped 0; count of bases not matched to a gene: 6. CDR1 and CDR2 (germline): MGHRA, YSYEKL. The CDR3 extends over 17 amino acids. CDR3 residues: CASSQDLDSGSSYEQYF. CDR3 in DNA: TGCGCCAGCAGCCAAGATCTGGATAGCGGGAGCTCCTACGAGCAGTACTTC.

The V call is TRBV10-2, the J call TRBJ2-7; D gene uncertain. The CDR3 extends over 13 amino acids. V shed 4 bases and J shed 0 bases, with 7 bases lying between them. CDR1 WSHSY and CDR2 SAAADI come from the germline V gene. CDR3 nucleotide sequence: TGCGCCAGCAGTGGACTGAGCTCCTACGAGCAGTACTTC. As protein: CASSGLSSYEQYF.

The rearrangement uses TRBV5-4 and TRBJ2-1, with D perhaps matching TRBD2 (6 bases). This CDR3 has 11 residues. Trimming took 0 bases from V and 13 from J, leaving 8 bases between them. Germline lookup yields CDR1 SGHNT and CDR2 YYREEE (reference sequence). The CDR3 sequence is CASSLGLVQFF. CDR3 DNA: TGTGCCAGCAGCTTGGGACTAGTACAGTTCTTC.

The chain's CDR3 is CASSAGSGVAFF. The CDR3 DNA sequence: TGTGCCAGCTCAGCAGGGAGTGGTGTAGCTTTCTTT. The gene calls are TRBV28 and TRBJ1-1; tentatively, D is TRBD1 (5 bases). The germline gives CDR1 MDHEN, CDR2 SYDVKM. V was clipped by 8 bases and J by 10 bases, with 17 bases between them. The CDR3 has 12 amino acids.

The chain has TRBV6-6 and TRBJ2-2; D gene ambiguous. V lost 5 bases and J lost 1, with 8 bases in between. The CDR3 runs 14 residues. The germline V gene encodes CDR1 MNHNY and CDR2 SVGAGI (reference sequence). The CDR3 DNA is TGTGCCAGCAGTACCCAAAAGAACACCGGGGAGCTGTTTTTT. Amino acids: CASSTQKNTGELFF.

The chain combines TRBV7-4 with TRBJ2-3, with a possible D match to TRBD2 (5 bases). Trimming took 5 bases from V and 2 from J, leaving 20 bases between them. The CDR3 has 17 amino acids. The germline V gene encodes CDR1 SGHVT and CDR2 SQSDAQ. In DNA form, the CDR3 reads TGTGCCAGCAGCCCCACGTTTCCCAGCGGAATCACAGATACGCAGTATTTT. This gives the protein CASSPTFPSGITDTQYF.

This chain connects TRBV7-2 to TRBJ2-4; 11 nucleotides agree with TRBD2. Unmatched junction bases numbered 9, after V lost 2 bases and J lost 0 bases. CDR3 length equals 19 residues. Germline values: CDR1 SGHTA, CDR2 FQGNSA. The CDR3 sequence is CASSLLTSGSLLAKNIQYF. The CDR3 DNA reads TGTGCCAGCAGCTTATTAACTAGCGGGAGCTTACTAGCCAAAAACATTCAGTACTTC.